This is a list of T cell receptor beta chains from one sample in a study of shared T cell receptors in the human thymus. Produced via immunoSEQ multiplex PCR; TCRdb's table is partial and in-frame only. The sample holds about 660,000 clones, over 75% seen once. The same sample was also studied in work on human thymus T cells.

The specimen was thymocytes. The receptors were sampled from a boy younger than two with a congenital heart defect. Each CDR3 is given with its conserved first and last residue. Fields, in order: D gene, clone size, J gene, V gene, CDR3 DNA, CDR3 protein. The D gene is left open where the match is weak. Only some rows state a clone size, as once, few, many or a class for expanded clones.

D gene: -; clone size: -; J gene: TRBJ1-4; V gene: TRBV28; CDR3 DNA: TGTGCCAGCCTCGTCAGGGCTCTTAATGAAAAACTGTTTTTT; CDR3 protein: CASLVRALNEKLFF
D gene: TRBD1; clone size: -; J gene: TRBJ1-5; V gene: TRBV19; CDR3 DNA: TGTGCCACCAACGGCCGGGACAGGGGGCTCTCTAGCAATCAGCCCCAGCATTTT; CDR3 protein: CATNGRDRGLSSNQPQHF
D gene: -; clone size: -; J gene: TRBJ2-1; V gene: TRBV6-5; CDR3 DNA: TGTGCCAGCAGTTCCAGTGAGCAGTTCTTC; CDR3 protein: CASSSSEQFF
D gene: -; clone size: -; J gene: TRBJ2-1; V gene: TRBV14; CDR3 DNA: TGTGCCAGCAGCCGGCATCCCCAGGGGCGATCCTGCAATGAGCAGTTCTTC; CDR3 protein: CASSRHPQGRSCNEQFF
D gene: TRBD1; clone size: -; J gene: TRBJ2-3; V gene: TRBV18; CDR3 DNA: TGTGCCAGCTCGCCGGACAGGGAGGAAGATACGCAGTATTTT; CDR3 protein: CASSPDREEDTQYF
D gene: -; clone size: -; J gene: TRBJ2-7; V gene: TRBV4-3; CDR3 DNA: TGCGCCAGCAGCCAAGCGCGCGCTAGCTTCCACGAGCAGTACTTC; CDR3 protein: CASSQARASFHEQYF
D gene: -; clone size: -; J gene: TRBJ2-1; V gene: TRBV14; CDR3 DNA: TGTGCCAGCAGCCGAGACCCGCAGGTCGTTTACAATGAGCAGTTCTTC; CDR3 protein: CASSRDPQVVYNEQFF
D gene: TRBD1; clone size: -; J gene: TRBJ2-2; V gene: TRBV4-1; CDR3 DNA: TGCGCCAGCAGTCAAAGAAGCAGACAGGGGGCAAACACCGGGGAGCTGTTTTTT; CDR3 protein: CASSQRSRQGANTGELFF
D gene: TRBD1; clone size: few; J gene: TRBJ1-5; V gene: TRBV7-8; CDR3 DNA: TGTGCCAGCAGCGTACAGGGGGCGGTTGGCAATCAGCCCCAGCATTTT; CDR3 protein: CASSVQGAVGNQPQHF
D gene: -; clone size: once; J gene: TRBJ1-5; V gene: TRBV12-5; CDR3 DNA: TGTGCTAGTGGTTTGGACAGGGCATCGGGTAAGAATCAGCCCCAGCATTTT; CDR3 protein: CASGLDRASGKNQPQHF
D gene: -; clone size: -; J gene: TRBJ2-5; V gene: TRBV6-7; CDR3 DNA: TGTGCCAGCAGTTACCCGGCAGGGAGGACGAAGACCCAGTACTTC; CDR3 protein: CASSYPAGRTKTQYF
D gene: -; clone size: -; J gene: TRBJ2-7; V gene: TRBV30; CDR3 DNA: TGTGCCTGGAGTGTAGGCCCGCCGGGGGTGGGGTGGGTCATCACCGACTACGAGCAGTACTTC; CDR3 protein: CAWSVGPPGVGWVITDYEQYF
D gene: -; clone size: -; J gene: TRBJ1-5; V gene: TRBV19; CDR3 DNA: TGTGCCAGTAAATTCGGGGAGAGATTCGGGCAGCCCCAGCATTTT; CDR3 protein: CASKFGERFGQPQHF
D gene: TRBD2; clone size: -; J gene: TRBJ2-3; V gene: TRBV7-2; CDR3 DNA: TGTGCCAGCAGCCAGACTAGCGGGAGTAAAGGGGGCACAGATACGCAGTATTTT; CDR3 protein: CASSQTSGSKGGTDTQYF
D gene: -; clone size: -; J gene: TRBJ2-2; V gene: TRBV27; CDR3 DNA: TGTGCCAGCAGTGCCCCCCCGGGACATTCCACCGGGGAGCTGTTTTTT; CDR3 protein: CASSAPPGHSTGELFF
D gene: TRBD1; clone size: once; J gene: TRBJ1-5; V gene: TRBV7-2; CDR3 DNA: TGTGCCAGCAGCTTAACGCCCAGGGGGAAACTAGATCAGCCCCAGCATTTT; CDR3 protein: CASSLTPRGKLDQPQHF
D gene: TRBD2; clone size: -; J gene: TRBJ2-2; V gene: TRBV6-1; CDR3 DNA: TGTGCCAGCAGGCGAACTAGCGCCTACACCGGGGAGCTGTTTTTT; CDR3 protein: CASRRTSAYTGELFF
D gene: -; clone size: -; J gene: TRBJ2-1; V gene: TRBV6-4; CDR3 DNA: TGTGCCAGTAATCTAGCTCCAGCTCACTCCTACAATGAGCAGTTCTTC; CDR3 protein: CASNLAPAHSYNEQFF
D gene: -; clone size: -; J gene: TRBJ2-7; V gene: TRBV30; CDR3 DNA: TGTGCCTGGACCCCCCCCGGTGGGCGATCCTACGAGCAGTACTTC; CDR3 protein: CAWTPPGGRSYEQYF
D gene: -; clone size: -; J gene: TRBJ2-1; V gene: TRBV11-2; CDR3 DNA: TGTGCCAGCAGCCCTTCTATGTACAATGAGCAGTTCTTC; CDR3 protein: CASSPSMYNEQFF
D gene: TRBD1; clone size: -; J gene: TRBJ2-1; V gene: TRBV18; CDR3 DNA: TGTGCCAGCTCACAGGGCTCAAGACCGGACAGGGAGATAATCTACAATGAGCAGTTCTTC; CDR3 protein: CASSQGSRPDREIIYNEQFF
D gene: TRBD2; clone size: -; J gene: TRBJ2-3; V gene: TRBV4-1; CDR3 DNA: TGCGCCAGCAGCTCGATCGGACTAGCCACAGATACGCAGTATTTT; CDR3 protein: CASSSIGLATDTQYF
D gene: -; clone size: -; J gene: TRBJ2-7; V gene: TRBV11-2; CDR3 DNA: TGTGCCAGCAGCTTATTACGCGGGAACCGGGCCTACGAGCAGTACTTC; CDR3 protein: CASSLLRGNRAYEQYF
D gene: TRBD1; clone size: -; J gene: TRBJ2-1; V gene: TRBV28; CDR3 DNA: TGTGCCAGCAGTTCTGGACAGGGCCATGAGCAGTTCTTC; CDR3 protein: CASSSGQGHEQFF
D gene: TRBD1; clone size: -; J gene: TRBJ2-5; V gene: TRBV30; CDR3 DNA: TGTGCCTGGAGTGTCAACAGGGGACAGACCCAGTACTTC; CDR3 protein: CAWSVNRGQTQYF
D gene: TRBD2; clone size: -; J gene: TRBJ2-7; V gene: TRBV7-2; CDR3 DNA: TGTGCCAGCAGCCCCGGGACTAGCGGGAGGGCCTCGTACGAGCAGTACTTC; CDR3 protein: CASSPGTSGRASYEQYF
D gene: -; clone size: -; J gene: TRBJ2-5; V gene: TRBV30; CDR3 DNA: TGTGCCTGGAGGAGGCGCGGGGATGAGGAGACCCAGTACTTC; CDR3 protein: CAWRRRGDEETQYF
D gene: TRBD2; clone size: -; J gene: TRBJ2-5; V gene: TRBV6-4; CDR3 DNA: TGTGCCAGCTACAAGCGGGAGCTTCCATTGGACCAAGAGACCCAGTACTTC; CDR3 protein: CASYKRELPLDQETQYF
D gene: TRBD2; clone size: -; J gene: TRBJ2-7; V gene: TRBV4-1; CDR3 DNA: TGCGCCAGCAGCCCAAGACCCGTGCGAGCGGGAGCGGCCTACGAGCAGTACTTC; CDR3 protein: CASSPRPVRAGAAYEQYF
D gene: -; clone size: -; J gene: TRBJ2-5; V gene: TRBV5-6; CDR3 DNA: TGTGCCAGCAGCGCCCCAGGGGTTGGGGAGACCCAGTACTTC; CDR3 protein: CASSAPGVGETQYF
D gene: -; clone size: -; J gene: TRBJ2-3; V gene: TRBV4-3; CDR3 DNA: TGCGCCAGCAGCCAAGATGGGGGGTTATTAATAAGCACAGATACGCAGTATTTT; CDR3 protein: CASSQDGGLLISTDTQYF
D gene: -; clone size: -; J gene: TRBJ2-5; V gene: TRBV5-1; CDR3 DNA: TGCGCCAGCAGCCCCTACAGCGGCCTCACTGGGGAGACCCAGTACTTC; CDR3 protein: CASSPYSGLTGETQYF
D gene: TRBD2; clone size: -; J gene: TRBJ2-7; V gene: TRBV5-1; CDR3 DNA: TGCGCCAGCAGCTTGGGCCTAGCGGGAGCTTCCACCTACGAGCAGTACTTC; CDR3 protein: CASSLGLAGASTYEQYF
D gene: TRBD2; clone size: -; J gene: TRBJ2-3; V gene: TRBV4-3; CDR3 DNA: TGCGCCAGCAGCCAGTGCCCGACTAGCGGGAGTTGTGGAGATACGCAGTATTTT; CDR3 protein: CASSQCPTSGSCGDTQYF
D gene: -; clone size: once; J gene: TRBJ2-7; V gene: TRBV10-3; CDR3 DNA: TGTGCCATCAACACAGGACCTTACTACGAGCAGTACTTC; CDR3 protein: CAINTGPYYEQYF
D gene: TRBD1; clone size: -; J gene: TRBJ2-7; V gene: TRBV6-6; CDR3 DNA: TGTGCCAGCAGCATGGACAGGGCGTACGAGCAGTACTTC; CDR3 protein: CASSMDRAYEQYF
D gene: TRBD2; clone size: -; J gene: TRBJ2-1; V gene: TRBV7-3; CDR3 DNA: TGTGCCAGCAGCCCAACCGGGACTAGCAATGAGCAGTTCTTC; CDR3 protein: CASSPTGTSNEQFF
D gene: TRBD1; clone size: -; J gene: TRBJ2-7; V gene: TRBV7-2; CDR3 DNA: TGTGCCAGCAGCCCGATGACAGGGGGCCACTTCTACGAGCAGTACTTC; CDR3 protein: CASSPMTGGHFYEQYF
D gene: TRBD2; clone size: -; J gene: TRBJ2-2; V gene: TRBV28; CDR3 DNA: TGTGCCAGCATCCTTTCTCTAGCGGGGGCCACCGGGGAGCTGTTTTTT; CDR3 protein: CASILSLAGATGELFF
D gene: -; clone size: -; J gene: TRBJ2-7; V gene: TRBV7-2; CDR3 DNA: TGTGCCAGCAGCTTAATGTTTCAGACAGTTTACGAGCAGTACTTC; CDR3 protein: CASSLMFQTVYEQYF
D gene: TRBD2; clone size: -; J gene: TRBJ2-7; V gene: TRBV6-1; CDR3 DNA: TGTGCCAGCAGTGGTACCGGGACTAGCGGGAGCGCCTACGAGCAGTACTTC; CDR3 protein: CASSGTGTSGSAYEQYF
D gene: -; clone size: -; J gene: TRBJ2-1; V gene: TRBV18; CDR3 DNA: TGTGCCAGCTCACCAGTGGGGCATGAGCAGTTCTTC; CDR3 protein: CASSPVGHEQFF
D gene: -; clone size: -; J gene: TRBJ2-7; V gene: TRBV7-8; CDR3 DNA: TGTGCCAGCAGCGCGCCGCCAGGGGGGCGGCTGAGCTCCTACGAGCAGTACTTC; CDR3 protein: CASSAPPGGRLSSYEQYF
D gene: -; clone size: -; J gene: TRBJ2-5; V gene: TRBV27; CDR3 DNA: TGTGCCAGCAGTTTGGGGGGGACAGGCGGACAAGAGACCCAGTACTTC; CDR3 protein: CASSLGGTGGQETQYF
D gene: -; clone size: -; J gene: TRBJ1-2; V gene: TRBV12-5; CDR3 DNA: TGTGCTAGTGGTGCGAACTATGGCTACACCTTC; CDR3 protein: CASGANYGYTF
D gene: TRBD2; clone size: -; J gene: TRBJ2-7; V gene: TRBV7-9; CDR3 DNA: TGTGCCAGCAGCTATCTAGCGGGAGGAAGGGAGCAGTACTTC; CDR3 protein: CASSYLAGGREQYF
D gene: -; clone size: -; J gene: TRBJ1-2; V gene: TRBV21-1; CDR3 DNA: TGTGCCAGCAGCAAATTGACAAGGCAGGGGAAGGGCTACACCTTC; CDR3 protein: CASSKLTRQGKGYTF
D gene: -; clone size: -; J gene: TRBJ1-2; V gene: TRBV13; CDR3 DNA: TGTGCCAGCAGCTTGAACAGGGAGTATGGCTACACCTTC; CDR3 protein: CASSLNREYGYTF
D gene: -; clone size: -; J gene: TRBJ1-1; V gene: TRBV19; CDR3 DNA: TGTGCCAGTAGCCCCCGGGGAGGCCTGAACACTGAAGCTTTCTTT; CDR3 protein: CASSPRGGLNTEAFF
D gene: -; clone size: -; J gene: TRBJ2-4; V gene: TRBV28; CDR3 DNA: TGTGCCAGCAGTATGCGGAAAAAGAGAACCAAAAACATTCAGTACTTC; CDR3 protein: CASSMRKKRTKNIQYF